The 9 T cell receptor beta chains reported below all come from one sample, sequenced in a study of T cell clonality in common variable immunodeficiency. The assay was immunoSEQ multiplex PCR, and TCRdb's table has in-frame clones only and misses some. The record shows 35,000 to 45,000 clones for this sample, with no singletons present. What was sequenced was peripheral blood mononuclear cells. These receptors came from a person between 18 and 75 years old in good health.

This clone came up many times. The DNA ends 3 residues before the CDR3 does, and the rest of the CDR3 is filled in from the germline J gene. This chain links TRBV6-1 with TRBJ2-4; 12 bases are shared with TRBD1. Germline V gene sequence: CDR1 MNHNS, CDR2 SASEGT. V trimming: 2 bases; J trimming: 8 bases; junction bases outside the gene matches: 4. This CDR3 comprises 15 residues. Partial CDR3 DNA: TGTGCCAGCAGTGAATGGGGGACAGGGGGCCACATT. Amino acids: CASSEWGTGGHI. The complete CDR3 sequence is CASSEWGTGGHIQYF.

This clone was seen repeatedly, ten times or more. The CDR3 extends 3 residues past the end of the read, so its final part is completed from the germline J gene. The chain is built from TRBV6-1 and TRBJ2-7; 7 bases match TRBD1. Germline loops: CDR1 MNHNS, CDR2 SASEGT. The CDR3 loop spans 16 amino acids. Trimming cost V 1 base and J 2 bases; bases outside gene matches: 8. The CDR3 bases that were read are TGTGCCAGCAGTGAAGATGTTTCGGGACAGACCTACGAG. Protein: CASSEDVSGQTYE. The whole CDR3 protein reads CASSEDVSGQTYEQYF.

This clone was counted at least ten times. The read finishes 3 residues shy of the CDR3 end, and the germline J gene is used to complete it. This rearrangement joins TRBV12-5 to TRBJ2-1; tentative D call: TRBD2 (5 bases). Germline-derived CDR1 and CDR2 are LGHNT and FRNRAP. This CDR3 comprises 15 residues. Trimming left V 1 base short and J 7 bases short, with 14 bases between. CDR3 region: CASGLAVLASNEQFF. The CDR3 bases that were read are TGTGCTAGTGGTTTGGCGGTGCTAGCTAGTAATGAG.

This clone was observed many times. Partial CDR3 DNA: TGTGCCTGGAGCCGCATGTGGGCCCAAGAGACC. It is translated as CAWSRMWAQET. The entire CDR3 sequence reads CAWSRMWAQETQYF. The chain couples TRBV30 to TRBJ2-5, with no clear D. The CDR3 end lies 3 residues beyond the end of the read and is filled in from the germline J gene. V lost 3 bases and J 1 base, leaving 12 bases between the germline ends. CDR1 and CDR2 from the germline V gene are GTSNPN and SVGIG (reference sequence). This CDR3 spans 14 amino acids.

On this clone itself: The CDR3 is cut off 3 residues early in the read; its end comes from the germline J gene. The chain employs TRBV18 and TRBJ1-5; D uncertain. V was clipped by 3 bases and J by 6 bases, with 6 bases between them. The CDR3 totals 12 residues. CDR1 is KGHSH, CDR2 LQKENI, per germline. The DNA read from the CDR3 is TGTGCCAGCTCACCTGCGGGTCAGCCC. It translates to CASSPAGQP. The CDR3 in full is CASSPAGQPQHF.

This clone came up many times. The read gets to within 3 residues of the CDR3 end, and the germline J gene fills in the rest. This chain uses TRBV5-1 with TRBJ2-7; 9 nucleotides match TRBD1. The CDR3 consists of 15 residues. After removal of 4 bases from V and 3 bases from J, the junction contained 8 bases not matched to a gene. Germline V gives CDR1 SGHRS, CDR2 YFSETQ. The CDR3 reads CASSQGQGPYYEQYF. The CDR3 DNA, read in part, is TGCGCCAGCAGCCAGGGACAGGGCCCTTACTACGAG.

This clone was recorded many times. The read halts 3 residues ahead of the CDR3 end, with the missing end drawn from the germline J gene. The rearrangement uses TRBV10-3 and TRBJ1-3, with 8 bases fitting TRBD1. Trimming at V came to 6 bases and at J to 0 bases, leaving 10 bases not matched to a gene. This CDR3 is built from 17 residues. Germline CDR1 and CDR2: ENHRY and SYGVKD. CDR3 sequence: CAIRDGQGYDSGNTIYF. The CDR3 DNA, read in part, is TGTGCCATCAGGGATGGACAGGGATACGACTCTGGAAACACC.

This clone was detected ten times or more. Germline and junction disagree at one end, which may indicate a read error. The CDR3 sequence is CSTGGLVPDTQYF. The sequenced CDR3 bases are TGCTCCACGGGGGGGCTCGTCCCAGATACG. The chain uses TRBV7-2 and TRBJ2-3; 8 bases line up with TRBD2. The read stops 3 residues short of the end of the CDR3; the missing end is completed from the germline J gene. Germline CDR1 SGHTA, CDR2 FQGNSA. There are 13 residues in the CDR3.

As for this clone: The read ends 3 residues early relative to the CDR3; the germline J gene fills the gap. The genes are TRBV18 and TRBJ2-1; a possible D gene is TRBD1 (5 bases). CDR3 length: 13 amino acids. Germline V CDR1 and CDR2: KGHSH, LQKENI. Trimming took 3 bases from V and 4 from J, leaving 7 bases between them. CDR3 DNA (partial): TGTGCCAGCTCACCTCAGGGTTACAATGAG. Translation gives CASSPQGYNE. The entire CDR3 sequence reads CASSPQGYNEQFF.